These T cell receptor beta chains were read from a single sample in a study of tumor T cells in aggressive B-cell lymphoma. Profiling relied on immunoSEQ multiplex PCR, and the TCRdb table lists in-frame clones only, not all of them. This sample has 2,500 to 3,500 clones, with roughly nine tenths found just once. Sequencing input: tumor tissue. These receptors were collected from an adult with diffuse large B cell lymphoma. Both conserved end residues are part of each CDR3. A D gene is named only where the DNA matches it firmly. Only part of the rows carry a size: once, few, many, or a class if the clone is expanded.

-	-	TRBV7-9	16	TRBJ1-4	CASSLEARVTNEKLFF	TGTGCCAGCAGCTTAGAAGCCAGGGTGACTAATGAAAAACTGTTTTTT
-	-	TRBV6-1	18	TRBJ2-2	CASSELLIGGPGTGELFF	TGTGCCAGCAGTGAATTATTAATTGGGGGCCCGGGGACCGGGGAGCTGTTTTTT
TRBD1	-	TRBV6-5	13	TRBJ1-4	CASRRQGGEKLFF	TGTGCCAGCAGAAGACAGGGTGGTGAAAAACTGTTTTTT
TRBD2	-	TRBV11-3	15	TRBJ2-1	CASSPSGGAWNEQFF	TGTGCCAGCAGCCCAAGCGGGGGGGCCTGGAATGAGCAGTTCTTC
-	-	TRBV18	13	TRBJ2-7	CASSNGISYEQYF	TGTGCCAGCTCAAACGGGATTTCCTACGAGCAGTACTTC
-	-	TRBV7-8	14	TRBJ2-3	CASSFSGGTDTQYF	TGTGCCAGCAGCTTCAGTGGGGGGACAGATACGCAGTATTTT
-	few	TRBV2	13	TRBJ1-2	CASSAGDRQGYTF	TGTGCCAGCAGCGCAGGGGATAGACAGGGCTACACCTTC
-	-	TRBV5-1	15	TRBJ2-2	CASSLEGGRTGELFF	TGCGCCAGCAGCTTGGAGGGGGGGCGAACCGGGGAGCTGTTTTTT
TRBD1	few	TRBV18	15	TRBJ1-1	CASSQLPTGGTEAFF	TGTGCCAGCTCACAACTTCCGACAGGGGGAACTGAAGCTTTCTTT
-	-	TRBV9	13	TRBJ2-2	CASSVAGFGELFF	TGTGCCAGCAGCGTAGCAGGGTTTGGGGAGCTGTTTTTT
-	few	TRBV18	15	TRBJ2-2	CASSPLTVNTGELFF	TGTGCCAGCTCACCACTCACAGTCAACACCGGGGAGCTGTTTTTT
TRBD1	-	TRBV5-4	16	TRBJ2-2	CASSPSGQVGTGELFF	TGTGCCAGCAGCCCCTCCGGACAGGTTGGCACCGGGGAGCTGTTTTTT
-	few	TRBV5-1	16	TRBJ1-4	CASSLAGGATNEKLFF	TGCGCCAGCAGCTTGGCCGGGGGGGCGACTAATGAAAAACTGTTTTTT
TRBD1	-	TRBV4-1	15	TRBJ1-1	CASSHRPSGGTEAFF	TGCGCCAGCAGCCATCGTCCCTCAGGGGGCACTGAAGCTTTCTTT
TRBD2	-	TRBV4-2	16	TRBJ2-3	CASSHQLAGGTDTQYF	TGTGCCAGCAGCCACCAACTAGCGGGGGGCACAGATACGCAGTATTTT
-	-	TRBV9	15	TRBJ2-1	CASSVQGGSYNEQFF	TGTGCCAGCAGCGTACAGGGGGGATCCTACAATGAGCAGTTCTTC
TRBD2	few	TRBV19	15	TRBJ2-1	CASSVTSGGFDEQFF	TGTGCCAGTAGTGTGACTAGCGGGGGTTTTGATGAGCAGTTCTTC
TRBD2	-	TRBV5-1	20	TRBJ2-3	CASSLTGLAGSLFSTDTQYF	TGCGCCAGCAGCTTGACTGGACTAGCGGGGTCACTTTTTAGCACAGATACGCAGTATTTT
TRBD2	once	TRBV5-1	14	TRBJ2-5	CASSFRDGRETQYF	TGCGCCAGCAGCTTCCGGGACGGGAGGGAGACCCAGTACTTC
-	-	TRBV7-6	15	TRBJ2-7	CASSLEKTLFYEQYF	TGTGCCAGCAGCTTAGAGAAGACTCTTTTCTACGAGCAGTACTTC
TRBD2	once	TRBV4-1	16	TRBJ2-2	CASSQVLAGTTGELFF	TGCGCCAGCAGCCAAGTATTAGCGGGGACCACCGGGGAGCTGTTTTTT
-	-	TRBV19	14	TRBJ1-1	CASSILTENTEAFF	TGTGCCAGTAGTATACTAACAGAGAACACTGAAGCTTTCTTT
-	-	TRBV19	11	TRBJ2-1	CASSLNNEQFF	TGTGCCAGTAGTCTAAACAATGAGCAGTTCTTC
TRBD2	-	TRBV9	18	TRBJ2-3	CASSVGTSGDLRTDTQYF	TGTGCCAGCAGCGTGGGGACTAGCGGGGACTTAAGGACAGATACGCAGTATTTT
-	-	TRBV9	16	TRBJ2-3	CASSFKAGDGADTQYF	TGTGCCAGCAGCTTCAAGGCAGGGGACGGAGCAGATACGCAGTATTTT
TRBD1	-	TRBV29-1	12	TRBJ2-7	CSVRQGNYEQYF	TGCAGCGTACGACAGGGAAACTACGAGCAGTACTTC
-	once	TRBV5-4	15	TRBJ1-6	CASSLATGHNSPLHF	TGTGCCAGCAGCTTAGCTACGGGTCATAATTCACCCCTCCACTTT
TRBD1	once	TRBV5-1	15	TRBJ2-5	CASSSGGLGQETQYF	TGCGCCAGCAGCTCAGGGGGTTTGGGCCAAGAGACCCAGTACTTC
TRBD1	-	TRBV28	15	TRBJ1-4	CASSTSGTGGEKLFF	TGTGCCAGCAGTACCTCGGGGACAGGGGGTGAAAAACTGTTTTTT
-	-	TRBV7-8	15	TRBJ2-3	CASSLRPGSTDTQYF	TGTGCCAGCAGCTTAAGGCCGGGTAGCACAGATACGCAGTATTTT
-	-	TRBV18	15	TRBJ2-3	CASSPIPRGTDTQYF	TGTGCCAGCTCACCTATCCCCCGCGGCACAGATACGCAGTATTTT
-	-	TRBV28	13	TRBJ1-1	CASSVPQGTEAFF	TGTGCCAGCAGCGTACCTCAGGGCACTGAAGCTTTCTTT
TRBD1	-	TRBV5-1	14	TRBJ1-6	CASSWGQGDSPLHF	TGCGCCAGCAGCTGGGGACAGGGTGATTCACCCCTCCACTTT
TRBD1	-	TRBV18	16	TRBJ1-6	CASSPLGQGLNSPLHF	TGTGCCAGCTCACCCCTGGGACAGGGTCTAAATTCACCCCTCCACTTT
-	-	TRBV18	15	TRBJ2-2	CASSSLSGSSGELFF	TGTGCCAGCTCATCTCTCTCAGGGTCCTCCGGGGAGCTGTTTTTT
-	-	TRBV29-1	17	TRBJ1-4	CSSPSGRTHATNEKLFF	TGCAGCTCCCCGAGTGGGCGGACACACGCAACTAATGAAAAACTGTTTTTT
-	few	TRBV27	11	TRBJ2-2	CASSFGGELFF	TGTGCCAGCAGTTTCGGCGGGGAGCTGTTTTTT
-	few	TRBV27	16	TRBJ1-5	CASSVSRSLSNQPQHF	TGTGCCAGCAGTGTTTCCAGGTCCCTTAGCAATCAGCCCCAGCATTTT
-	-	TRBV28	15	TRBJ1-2	CASSQLRGQGYGYTF	TGCGCCAGCAGCCAACTGAGGGGCCAGGGGTATGGCTACACCTTC
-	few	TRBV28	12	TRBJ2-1	CASGALYNEQFF	TGTGCCAGCGGGGCCCTCTACAATGAGCAGTTCTTC
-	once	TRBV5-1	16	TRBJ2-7	CASSLQGLHTGWEQYF	TGCGCCAGCAGCTTGCAAGGACTACACACGGGGTGGGAGCAGTACTTC
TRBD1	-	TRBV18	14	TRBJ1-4	CASSPGQGGEKLFF	TGTGCCAGCTCACCTGGACAGGGGGGTGAAAAACTGTTTTTT
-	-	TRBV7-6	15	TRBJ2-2	CASSPMTGSAGELFF	TGTGCCAGCAGCCCCATGACAGGTTCCGCCGGGGAGCTGTTTTTT
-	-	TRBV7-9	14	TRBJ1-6	CASSYRRNNSPLHF	TGTGCCAGCAGCTACAGGCGAAATAATTCACCCCTCCACTTT
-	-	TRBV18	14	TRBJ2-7	CASSPSGLIYEQYF	TGTGCCAGCTCACCCTCTGGACTCATCTACGAGCAGTACTTC
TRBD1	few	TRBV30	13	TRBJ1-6	CAWTGQNNSPLHF	TGTGCCTGGACGGGACAGAATAATTCACCCCTCCACTTT
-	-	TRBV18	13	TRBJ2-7	CASSPYTSYEQYF	TGTGCCAGCTCACCGTACACCTCCTACGAGCAGTACTTC
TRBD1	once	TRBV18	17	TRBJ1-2	CASSPLGQGKTNYGYTF	TGTGCCAGCTCACCACTAGGACAGGGAAAAACTAACTATGGCTACACCTTC
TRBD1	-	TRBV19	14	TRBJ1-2	CASTPADRDYGYTF	TGTGCCAGTACCCCTGCTGACAGGGACTATGGCTACACCTTC
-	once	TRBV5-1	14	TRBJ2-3	CASSVTGGGDTQYF	TGCGCCAGCAGCGTGACAGGTGGGGGAGATACGCAGTATTTT
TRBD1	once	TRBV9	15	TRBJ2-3	CASSLQGQGPDTQYF	TGTGCCAGCAGCCTTCAGGGACAGGGTCCAGATACGCAGTATTTT
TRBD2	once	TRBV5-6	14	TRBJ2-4	CASSLAGGPDIQYF	TGTGCCAGCAGCTTGGCGGGGGGGCCTGACATTCAGTACTTC
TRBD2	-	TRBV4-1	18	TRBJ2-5	CASSQGTSGGAWKETQYF	TGCGCCAGCAGCCAAGGGACTAGCGGGGGGGCCTGGAAAGAGACCCAGTACTTC
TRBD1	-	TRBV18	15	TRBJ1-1	CASSPLGQGNTEAFF	TGTGCCAGCTCACCACTAGGACAGGGGAACACTGAAGCTTTCTTT
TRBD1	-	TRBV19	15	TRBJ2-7	CASSIRRQGAYEQYF	TGTGCCAGTAGTATCCGACGACAGGGGGCCTACGAGCAGTACTTC
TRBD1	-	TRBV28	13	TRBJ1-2	CASSFSDREAVTF	TGTGCCAGCAGTTTTAGCGACAGGGAGGCTGTCACCTTC
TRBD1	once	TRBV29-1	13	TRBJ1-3	CSAWDRGGNTIYF	TGCAGCGCCTGGGACAGGGGTGGAAACACCATATATTTT